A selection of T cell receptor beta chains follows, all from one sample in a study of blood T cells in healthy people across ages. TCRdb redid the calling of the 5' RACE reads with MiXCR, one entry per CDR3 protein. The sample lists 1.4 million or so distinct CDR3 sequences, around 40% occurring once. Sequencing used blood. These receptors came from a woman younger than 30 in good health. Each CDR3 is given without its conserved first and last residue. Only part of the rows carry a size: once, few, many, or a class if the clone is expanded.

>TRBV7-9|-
ASSLAVFGNYGYT
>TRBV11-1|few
ASSSVVASGGNEQF
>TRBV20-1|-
SALSLEYSTDTQY
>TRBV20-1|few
SAFKPDKPILDTQY
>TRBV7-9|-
ASSPGTGSIQETQY
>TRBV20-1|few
SAAVSSYNEQY
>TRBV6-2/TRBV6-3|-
ASSYTLPGDTQY
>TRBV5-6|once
ASSLETGIAKNIQY
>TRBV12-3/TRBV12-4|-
ASRLAGGPGEQY
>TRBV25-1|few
ASSIPAQGRVTNEQY
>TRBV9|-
ASSVGLTSGGDKTQF
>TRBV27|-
ASSLSDQETQY
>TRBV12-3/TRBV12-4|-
ASSLTGRVSGYT
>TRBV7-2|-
ASSNTGQGRYTGELF
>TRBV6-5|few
ASSYRAFPYEQY
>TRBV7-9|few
ASSLTGTSGGELF
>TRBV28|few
ASSRLGQGDQPQH
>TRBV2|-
ARQGLAGGDEQY
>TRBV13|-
ASSLGLEGADTEAF
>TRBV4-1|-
ASSRLPGLAGGVNTGELF
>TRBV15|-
ATTDRGRSYGYT
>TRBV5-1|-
ASSRSSGTEVNEQF